The T cell receptor beta chain under discussion was sequenced for a study of OX40 agonist ivuxolimab in advanced cancers. In the study overall: Ivuxolimab, which patients received intravenously every 2 weeks, was dosed at 0.01 to 10 mg/kg. Antecedent anti-PD-1, anti-PD-L1 or anti-CTLA-4 therapy was permissible, with roughly 36% having received some.

The repertoire was sequenced with immunoSEQ multiplex PCR; TCRdb's copy has only in-frame clones and lacks some. The table records about 20,000 clones, approximately 83% of them present only once. This CDR3 region has 16 residues. The V segment lost 2 bases and the J segment 6 bases; nucleotides outside the gene matches: 13. From germline, CDR1 is MNHEY and CDR2 SVGAGI. On this clone itself: The target antigen is unknown.

General observations from the study: Some patients without response likewise showed low normalized clonal expansion. CD4+ and CD8+ T cells in blood underwent clonal expansion by week 6 at 0.1 to 3.0 mg/kg.

The specimen was CD4+ or CD8+ T cells sorted from blood, collected in a trial of the OX40 agonist ivuxolimab. This sequence joins TRBV6-5 and TRBJ2-7; 7 bases are shared with TRBD2. The TCR comes from an adult with an advanced solid tumor such as melanoma, head and neck, liver or kidney cancer. The CDR3 DNA follows: TGTGCCAGCAGTTACAAAAAAGCGGGATGGAGTTTCGAGCAGTACTTC. Residues: CASSYKKAGWSFEQYF.